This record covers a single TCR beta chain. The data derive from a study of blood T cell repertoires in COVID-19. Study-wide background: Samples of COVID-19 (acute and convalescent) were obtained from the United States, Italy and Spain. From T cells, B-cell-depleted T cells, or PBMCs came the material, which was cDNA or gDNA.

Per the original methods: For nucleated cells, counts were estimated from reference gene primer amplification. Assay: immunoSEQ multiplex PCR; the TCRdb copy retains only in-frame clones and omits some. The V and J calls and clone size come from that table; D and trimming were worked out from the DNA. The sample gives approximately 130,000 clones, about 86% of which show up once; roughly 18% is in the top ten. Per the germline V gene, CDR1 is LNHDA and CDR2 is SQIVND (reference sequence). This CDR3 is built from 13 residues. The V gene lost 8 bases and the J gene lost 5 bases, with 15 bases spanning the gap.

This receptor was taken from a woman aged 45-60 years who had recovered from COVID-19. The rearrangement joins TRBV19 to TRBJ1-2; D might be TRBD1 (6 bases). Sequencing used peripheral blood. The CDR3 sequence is CASHQGPGYGYTF. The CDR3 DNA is TGTGCCAGTCATCAGGGGCCTGGGTATGGCTACACCTTC.